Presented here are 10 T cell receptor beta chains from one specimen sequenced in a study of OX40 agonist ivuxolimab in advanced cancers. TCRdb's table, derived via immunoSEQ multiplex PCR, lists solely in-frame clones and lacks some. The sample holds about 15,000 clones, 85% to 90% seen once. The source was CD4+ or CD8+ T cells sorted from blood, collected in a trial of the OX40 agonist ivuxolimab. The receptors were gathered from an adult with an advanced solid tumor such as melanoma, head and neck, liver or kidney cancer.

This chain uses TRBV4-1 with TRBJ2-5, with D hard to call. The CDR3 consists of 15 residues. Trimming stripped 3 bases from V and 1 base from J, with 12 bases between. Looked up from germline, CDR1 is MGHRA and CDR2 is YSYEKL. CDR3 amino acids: CASSQFLRIQETQYF. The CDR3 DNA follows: TGCGCCAGCAGCCAGTTCCTCAGGATCCAAGAGACCCAGTACTTC.

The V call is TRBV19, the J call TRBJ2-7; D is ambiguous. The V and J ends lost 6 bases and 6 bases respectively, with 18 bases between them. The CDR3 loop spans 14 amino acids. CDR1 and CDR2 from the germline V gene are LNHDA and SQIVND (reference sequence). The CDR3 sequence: CASSISTTVVEQYF. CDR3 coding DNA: TGTGCCAGTAGCATATCAACAACGGTAGTCGAGCAGTACTTC.

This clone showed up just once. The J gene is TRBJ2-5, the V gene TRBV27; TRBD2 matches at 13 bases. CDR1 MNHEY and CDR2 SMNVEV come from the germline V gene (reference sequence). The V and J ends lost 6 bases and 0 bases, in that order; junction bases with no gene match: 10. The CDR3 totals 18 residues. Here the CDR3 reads CASSHRLAGGPYQETQYF. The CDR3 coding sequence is TGTGCCAGCAGCCACCGACTAGCGGGGGGCCCGTACCAAGAGACCCAGTACTTC.

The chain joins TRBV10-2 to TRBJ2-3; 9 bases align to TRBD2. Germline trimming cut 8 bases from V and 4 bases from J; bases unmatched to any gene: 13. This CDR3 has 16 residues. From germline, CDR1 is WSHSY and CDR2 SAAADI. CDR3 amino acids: CASATEGGGASDTQYF. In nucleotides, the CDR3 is TGCGCCAGCGCGACTGAAGGCGGGGGGGCATCAGATACGCAGTATTTT.

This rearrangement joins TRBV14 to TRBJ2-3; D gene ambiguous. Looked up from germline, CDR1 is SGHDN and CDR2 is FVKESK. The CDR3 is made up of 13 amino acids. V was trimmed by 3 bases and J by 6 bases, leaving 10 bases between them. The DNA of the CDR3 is TGTGCCAGCAGCCAGTACGAAGGGGATACGCAGTATTTT. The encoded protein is CASSQYEGDTQYF.

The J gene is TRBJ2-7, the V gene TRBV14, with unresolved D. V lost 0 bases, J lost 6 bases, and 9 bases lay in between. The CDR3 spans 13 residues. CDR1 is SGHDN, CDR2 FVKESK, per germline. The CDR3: CASSQERVSEQYF. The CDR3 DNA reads TGTGCCAGCAGCCAAGAACGGGTTTCCGAGCAGTACTTC. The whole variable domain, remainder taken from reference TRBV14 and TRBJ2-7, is EAGVTQFPSHSVIEKGQTVTLRCDPISGHDNLYWYRRVMGKEIKFLLHFVKESKQDESGMPNNRFLAERTGGTYSTLKVQPAELEDSGVYFCASSQERVSEQYFGPGTRLTVT.

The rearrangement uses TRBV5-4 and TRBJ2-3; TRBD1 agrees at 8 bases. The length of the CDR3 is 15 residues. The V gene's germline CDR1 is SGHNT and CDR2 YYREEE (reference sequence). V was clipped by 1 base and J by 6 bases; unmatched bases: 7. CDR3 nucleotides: TGTGCCAGCAGCTTGAGGACAGGGTCCCTGGATACGCAGTATTTT. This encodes CASSLRTGSLDTQYF.

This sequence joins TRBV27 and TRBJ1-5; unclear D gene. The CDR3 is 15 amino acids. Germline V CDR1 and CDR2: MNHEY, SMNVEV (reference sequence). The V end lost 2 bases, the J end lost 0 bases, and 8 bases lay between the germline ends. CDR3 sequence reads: CASSLGGYSNQPQHF. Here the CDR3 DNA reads TGTGCCAGCAGTTTAGGAGGTTATAGCAATCAGCCCCAGCATTTT.

The CDR3: CAWSVYGNTIYF. As DNA, the CDR3 is TGTGCCTGGAGTGTTTACGGAAACACCATATATTTT. The V and J genes are TRBV30 and TRBJ1-3; D remains ambiguous. Germline values: CDR1 GTSNPN, CDR2 SVGIG (reference sequence). V dropped 0 bases and J dropped 4 bases, with 4 bases sitting between them. The CDR3 is made up of 12 amino acids.

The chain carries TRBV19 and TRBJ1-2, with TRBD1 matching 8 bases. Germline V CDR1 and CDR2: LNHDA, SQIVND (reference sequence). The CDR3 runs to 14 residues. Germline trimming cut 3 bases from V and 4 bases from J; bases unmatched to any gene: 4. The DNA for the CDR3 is TGTGCCAGTAGTATTGGCAGGGGGCTCTATGGCTACACCTTC. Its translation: CASSIGRGLYGYTF.